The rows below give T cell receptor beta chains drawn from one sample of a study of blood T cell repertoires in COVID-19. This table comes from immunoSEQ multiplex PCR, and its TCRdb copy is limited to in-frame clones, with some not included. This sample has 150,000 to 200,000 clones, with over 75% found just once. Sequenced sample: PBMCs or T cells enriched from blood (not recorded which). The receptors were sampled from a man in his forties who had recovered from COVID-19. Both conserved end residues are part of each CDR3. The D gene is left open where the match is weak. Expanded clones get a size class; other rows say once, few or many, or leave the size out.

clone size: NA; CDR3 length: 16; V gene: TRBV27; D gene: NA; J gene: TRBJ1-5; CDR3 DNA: TGTGCCAGCAGTTCCCTGGGGGGTCTGAGCAATCAGCCCCAGCATTTT; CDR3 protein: CASSSLGGLSNQPQHF
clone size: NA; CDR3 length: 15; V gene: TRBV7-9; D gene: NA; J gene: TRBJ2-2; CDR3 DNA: TGTGCCAGCAGCTCCAGGGGAAGGGGTACCGGGGAGCTGTTTTTT; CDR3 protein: CASSSRGRGTGELFF
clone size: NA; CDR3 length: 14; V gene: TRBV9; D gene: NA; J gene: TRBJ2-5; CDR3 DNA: TGTGCCAGCAGCGCGGGCGGGACCCTTGAGACCCAGTACTTC; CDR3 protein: CASSAGGTLETQYF
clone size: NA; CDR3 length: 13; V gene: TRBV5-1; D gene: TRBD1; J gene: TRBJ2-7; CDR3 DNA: TGCGCCAGCAGCCTCGACAGGGAGTACGAGCAGTACTTC; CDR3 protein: CASSLDREYEQYF
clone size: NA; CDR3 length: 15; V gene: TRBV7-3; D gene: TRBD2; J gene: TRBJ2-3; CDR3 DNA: TGTGCCAGCAGTACCCTAGCGGGGGGCACAGATACGCAGTATTTT; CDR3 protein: CASSTLAGGTDTQYF
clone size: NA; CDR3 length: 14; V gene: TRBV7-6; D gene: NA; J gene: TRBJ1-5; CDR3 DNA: TGTGCCAGCAGCTTAGCACAGGGCCGGCAGCCCCAGCATTTT; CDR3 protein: CASSLAQGRQPQHF
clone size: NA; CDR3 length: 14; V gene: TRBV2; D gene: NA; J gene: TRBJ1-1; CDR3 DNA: TGTGCCAGCACCCTTAGGTGGGGGGACACTGAAGCTTTCTTT; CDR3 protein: CASTLRWGDTEAFF
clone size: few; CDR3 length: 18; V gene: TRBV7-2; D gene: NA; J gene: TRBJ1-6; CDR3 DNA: TGTGCCAGCAGCTCCCACGGACTGTCGATCTCCTATAATTCACCCCTCCACTTT; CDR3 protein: CASSSHGLSISYNSPLHF
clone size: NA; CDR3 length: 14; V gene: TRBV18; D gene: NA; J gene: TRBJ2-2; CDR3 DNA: TGTGCCAGCTCACCAACAGGGAACACCGGGGAGCTGTTTTTT; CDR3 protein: CASSPTGNTGELFF
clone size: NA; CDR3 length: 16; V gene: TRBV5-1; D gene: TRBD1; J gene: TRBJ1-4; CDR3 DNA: TGCGCCAGCAGTTCGGCCGGGACAGGGGGTAATGAAAAACTGTTTTTT; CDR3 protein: CASSSAGTGGNEKLFF
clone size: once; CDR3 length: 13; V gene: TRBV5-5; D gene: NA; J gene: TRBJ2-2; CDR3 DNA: TGTGCCAGCAGCCTTCTCCCTTCCGGGGAGCTGTTTTTT; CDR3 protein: CASSLLPSGELFF